The sequence of this T cell receptor beta chain was determined in a study of shared clonotypes between healthy human individuals. V shed 4 bases and J 0 bases; nucleotides not matched to a gene: 3. The length of the CDR3 is 16 residues. Per the germline V gene, CDR1 is SGHRS and CDR2 is YFSETQ. CD45RA+ naive and CD45RA-negative memory subsets were separated from CD4+ cells. Study conclusions and caveats: The study found 4.5% to 6% of naive CD4 clonotypes shared across four donors. Incompleteness in sorted-subset sequencing, despite large depth, was shown by rarefaction. The expectation was that sequencing depth would affect clonotype sharing among donors.

The count of this clone is one. What it binds is unknown. Additional DNA sequences in this sample encode the identical CDR3. Measured with immunoSEQ multiplex PCR; TCRdb has only the in-frame clones, and not every one. This table holds roughly 2,500,000 clones, 93% found once. The sample was naive CD4+ T cells from PBMCs. The subset denotes: CD45RA+ positively selected. The sequence derives from a young man in good health. Some clones in this sample may be carry-over from other donors' samples. This chain joins TRBV5-1 and TRBJ2-2; TRBD2 matches 10 bases. In DNA, the CDR3 is TGCGCCAGCAGCGCTACTAGCGGGACGAACACCGGGGAGCTGTTTTTT. Translating it yields CASSATSGTNTGELFF.